Described below is a single TCR beta chain sequence and its context. No antigen is known for it. No much larger clonotype is one base removed from it; base qualities were not supplied. A case-control design nested within a healthcare worker cohort in London, UK, was used, with weekly nasopharyngeal swab PCR tests and blood sampling performed. Healthcare workers were recruited during the week of the UK lockdown, between 23 and 31 March 2020, and followed weekly for up to about 16 weeks. The method behind the library was 5' RACE. TCRdb names NextSeq 500 as the instrument used. The TCR library protocol attached unique molecular identifiers to individual cDNA molecules to correct for sequencing error and PCR bias. Both TCR alpha and beta chains were sequenced, and tight co-correlation was observed between alpha and beta sequence abundances in each sample. The source study handled its data this way. Decombinator V4 was used to perform V gene, J gene and CDR3 annotation of TCR sequences. Expanded TCRs were defined as changing significantly between any two time points under a Poisson model with p below 0.0001. Abundances of TCRs were expressed as counts per million after normalisation to the total number of TCRs sequenced in each sample. TRAV1-2 paired with TRAJ12, TRAJ20 or TRAJ33 defined MAIT TCRs, while TRAV10 paired with TRAJ18 defined iNKT TCRs. VDJdb, accessed 1 November 2021, was searched for CMV, EBV and SARS-CoV-2 annotated TCRs, with TCRs annotated for multiple antigens excluded. The public reads were reanalyzed by TCRdb: fastp trimming at Q25, MiXCR alignment, in-frame beta chains only. Each CDR3 protein gets just one entry, which takes the most common genes and DNA from the rows behind it. The V and J calls reflect TCRdb's pipeline rather than the authors' work. The sample has some 85,000 distinct CDR3 sequences on record, roughly 15% of them singletons. In total, the top ten clones hold 1.4% of the sample.

This entry is derived from a study of early T cells in non-severe SARS-CoV-2 infection (TCRdb year 2021). Concerning the study at large: TCR sequencing used bulk RNA from unsorted whole blood, so alpha and beta chains could not be paired.

The CDR3 spans 16 residues, from the cysteine through the phenylalanine. Only the CDR3 portion is preserved as DNA: 48 bases, with reading frame beginning at the first base. The germline V gene (reference sequence) specifies SEHNR as CDR1 and FQNEAQ as CDR2. Relative to germline, V is missing 2 bases and J is missing 6 bases, with 8 bases of the junction outside any gene match. What the research found in general, with its limitations: VDJdb matching was skewed toward anti-spike CD8 responses and likely underestimated virus-specific expansions by missing private and CD4 specificities.

The sequenced material came from whole blood. The receptor's source is an adult who was a healthcare worker with PCR-confirmed SARS-CoV-2 infection or an uninfected control (not recorded which). Recombination linked TRBV7-9 to TRBJ2-1; TRBD2 fits 9 bases in the junction. The nucleotide sequence reads as follows: TGTGCCAGCAGCTTATATGGGCGGGGGGGCCTCAATGAGCAGTTCTTC. This sequence encodes CASSLYGRGGLNEQFF.